This T cell receptor beta chain was recovered during a study of blood T cells in healthy people across ages. Study-wide context: Template switching captured about one barcoded beta molecule per two T cells.

Comments on this clonotype: Its cognate antigen is unknown.

The CDR3 consists of 15 residues. Germline assignment: CDR1 MNHEY and CDR2 SVGEGT. Regarding the study as a whole: Significant beta diversity loss was already apparent by age about 39, declining roughly linearly. TCR beta diversity correlated strongly with naive T cell percentage.

With a J-beta primer mix and a sample-barcoded 5' primer, a second PCR ran about 7 to 12 cycles. One entry per CDR3 protein, called by TCRdb with MiXCR from the 5' RACE reads. This table holds some 1.8 million distinct CDR3 sequences, about two fifths found once. At least 6 million PBMCs were isolated per sample. Sample: blood. The chain carries TRBV6-2 or TRBV6-3 and TRBJ2-4; D perhaps matches TRBD2 (6 bases). The J call may be incorrect, as the DNA end agrees better with TRBJ2-5. The TCR was taken from a human donor in good health. As DNA, the CDR3 is TGTGCCAGCCTACCGACTAGGGGATTCGTAGAGACCCAGTACTTC. Encoded protein: CASLPTRGFVETQYF.